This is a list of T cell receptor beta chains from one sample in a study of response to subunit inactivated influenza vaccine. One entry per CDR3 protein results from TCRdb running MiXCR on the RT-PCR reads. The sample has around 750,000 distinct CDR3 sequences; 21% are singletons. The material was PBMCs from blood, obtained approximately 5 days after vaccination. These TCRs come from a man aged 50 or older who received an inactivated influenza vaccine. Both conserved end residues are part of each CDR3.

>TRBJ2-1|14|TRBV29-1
CSVLSGRSYNEQFF
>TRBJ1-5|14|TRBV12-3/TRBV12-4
CASPLGRGVQPQHF
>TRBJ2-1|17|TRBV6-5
CASSYPTGTGDYNEQFF
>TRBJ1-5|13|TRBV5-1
CASSLTQNQPQHF
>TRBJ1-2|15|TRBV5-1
CASSISVGSNYGYTF
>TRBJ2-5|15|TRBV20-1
CSASGAAALQETQYF
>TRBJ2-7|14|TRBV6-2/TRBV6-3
CASSQQGISYEQYF
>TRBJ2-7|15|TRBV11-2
CASSLSSGGYYEQYF
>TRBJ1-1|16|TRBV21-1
CASSKERYRGCAEAFF
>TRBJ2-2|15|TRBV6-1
CASRLGQGNTGELFF
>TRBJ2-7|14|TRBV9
CASSPTGNSYEQYF
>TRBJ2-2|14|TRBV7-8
CASSLERGMGELFF
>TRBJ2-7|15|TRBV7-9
CASSLTGDRLGEQYF
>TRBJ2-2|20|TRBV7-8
CASRKDRFGTRGSDTGELFF
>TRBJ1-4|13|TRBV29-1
CSVMGQGSEKLFF
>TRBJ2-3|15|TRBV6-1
CASRPAGRGADTQYF
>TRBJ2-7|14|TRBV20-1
CSASSGAPQHEQYF
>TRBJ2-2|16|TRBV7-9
CASSLYQGANTGELFF
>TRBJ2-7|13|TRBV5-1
CASSFRLGHEQYF
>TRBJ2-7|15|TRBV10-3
CAISNPGTSSSEQYF
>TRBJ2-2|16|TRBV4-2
CASSQSPLAGTGELFF
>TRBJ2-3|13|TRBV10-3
CAIRERDHPWQYF
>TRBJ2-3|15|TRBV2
CASSEAGYSTDTQYF
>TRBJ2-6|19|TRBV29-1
CSVGEGQLAALSGANVLTF
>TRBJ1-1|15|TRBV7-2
CASSSGTTVNTEAFF
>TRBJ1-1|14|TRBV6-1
CASRFGGGSTEAFF
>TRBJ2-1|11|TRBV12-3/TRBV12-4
CASRGGHEQFF
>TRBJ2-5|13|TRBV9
CASSGISGETQYF
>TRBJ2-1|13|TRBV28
CASSPPALVEQFF
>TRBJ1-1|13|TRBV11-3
CASSKTGNTEAFF
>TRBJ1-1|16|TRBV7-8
CASSSPPSGLNTEAFF
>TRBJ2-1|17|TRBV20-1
CSAPQAGVPSSYNEQFF
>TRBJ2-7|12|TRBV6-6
CATGTGIVEQYF
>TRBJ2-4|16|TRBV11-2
CASSPGPLKGKNIQYF
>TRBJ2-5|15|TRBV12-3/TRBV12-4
CASSFGLSIQETQYF
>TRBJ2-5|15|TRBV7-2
CASSLWDRGRETQYF
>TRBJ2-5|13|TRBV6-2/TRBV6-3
CASSPTAGGTQYF
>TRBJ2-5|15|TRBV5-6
CASSLGFIEQETQYF
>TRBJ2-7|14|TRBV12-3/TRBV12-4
CASSSEEGIYEQYF
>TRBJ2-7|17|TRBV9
CASSAKATVYFVSEQYF
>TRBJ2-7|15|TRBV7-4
CASSLDRRENDEQYF
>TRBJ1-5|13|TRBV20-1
CSASIDSNQPQHF
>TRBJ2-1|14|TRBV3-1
CASSQDATRNEQFF
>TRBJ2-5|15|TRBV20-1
CSAEPGQGNQETQYF
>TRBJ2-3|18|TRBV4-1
CASSLNHVRGIDTDTQYF
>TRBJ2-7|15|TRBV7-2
CASSPRGFGSREQYF
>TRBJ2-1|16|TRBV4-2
CASSQEWAGGYNEQFF
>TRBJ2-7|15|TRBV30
CAWSSYRGKFYEQYF
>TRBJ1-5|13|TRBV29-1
CSVGRGVNQPQHF
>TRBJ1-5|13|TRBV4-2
CASSQEGPQPQHF